The 21 T cell receptor beta chains in this list originate from one sample, sequenced in a study of cytomegalovirus exposure and HLA in healthy donors. Sequenced by immunoSEQ multiplex PCR; TCRdb stores in-frame clones only, minus some. Of fewer than 90,000 clones detected, more than 70% appear once; the ten largest clones hold about 12%. Sequenced: PBMCs. These receptors originate from a woman aged 18-35 years in good health and CMV-seropositive.

The gene calls are TRBV9 and TRBJ1-4, with D unclear. Germline CDR1 and CDR2: SGDLS and YYNGEE. The CDR3 has 16 amino acids. V lost 0 bases, J lost 2 bases, and 11 bases lay in between. This chain's CDR3 is CASSVDPSGTNEKLFF. The CDR3, as DNA: TGTGCCAGCAGCGTAGATCCTAGTGGCACTAATGAAAAACTGTTTTTT.

The chain couples TRBV27 to TRBJ2-7; 14 positions match TRBD2. The CDR3 sequence is 15 residues long. Per the germline V gene, CDR1 is MNHEY and CDR2 is SMNVEV (reference sequence). The junction had 6 bases not matched to a gene; V was cut back by 5 bases and J by 6 bases. CDR3 sequence: CASSPRLAGGPEQYF. In nucleotides, the CDR3 is TGTGCCAGCAGTCCTAGACTAGCGGGGGGGCCCGAGCAGTACTTC.

The chain is built from TRBV11-2 and TRBJ2-7; a possible D gene is TRBD1 (6 bases). The CDR3 is 14 residues long. V was trimmed by 3 bases and J by 1 base, leaving 10 bases between them. Germline V CDR1 and CDR2: SGHAT, FQNNGV. CDR3 DNA: TGTGCCAGCAGCTTCGGGGACACTTCCTACGAGCAGTACTTC. Amino acid sequence: CASSFGDTSYEQYF.

The V call is TRBV6-5, the J call TRBJ1-5; possibly TRBD1 for D (6 bases). CDR3 length: 15 amino acids. Germline V gene lookup returns CDR1 MNHEY and CDR2 SVGAGI. Deletions cut 6 bases from V and 3 bases from J, with 15 bases between. The CDR3 loop reads CASSQLGGPNQPQHF. In nucleotides, the CDR3 is TGTGCCAGCAGCCAACTCGGGGGGCCCAATCAGCCCCAGCATTTT.

The V and J genes are TRBV2 and TRBJ2-1, with D possibly TRBD2 on 7 matching bases. CDR1 is SNHLY, CDR2 FYNNEI, per germline. V lost 1 base to trimming and J lost 6 bases, with 19 bases between them. There are 17 residues in the CDR3. DNA for the CDR3: TGTGCCAGCAGTGAAGAGATAGGGGGGGGCCAGTCCAATGAGCAGTTCTTC. Translated, it gives CASSEEIGGGQSNEQFF.

The V call is TRBV13, the J call TRBJ2-1, with a possible D match to TRBD2 (6 bases). The CDR3 loop spans 14 amino acids. Germline-derived CDR1 and CDR2 are PRHDT and FYEKMQ (reference sequence). Trimming took off 5 bases at V and 4 bases at J, with 12 bases between the two ends. The CDR3 sequence: CASSPSAGYNEQFF. The DNA of the CDR3 is TGTGCCAGCAGCCCCTCGGCGGGATACAATGAGCAGTTCTTC.

The J gene is TRBJ2-7, the V gene TRBV6-1; 8 bases align to TRBD2. This CDR3 is 16 amino acids long. V shed 3 bases and J 4 bases; nucleotides not matched to a gene: 11. CDR1 is MNHNS and CDR2 is SASEGT in the germline V gene. CDR3 protein: CASSDGVAGRTYEQYF. The CDR3 DNA follows: TGTGCCAGCAGTGATGGTGTAGCGGGGAGGACTTACGAGCAGTACTTC.

This chain uses TRBV9 with TRBJ2-1, with 10 nucleotides matching TRBD1. The ends lost 0 bases at V and 8 bases at J; junction bases unmatched: 11. This CDR3 comprises 17 residues. From germline, CDR1 is SGDLS and CDR2 YYNGEE. CDR3 nucleotide sequence: TGTGCCAGCAGCGTAGGGCTTGGGGACAGGGGTAATCATGAGCAGTTCTTC. Protein product: CASSVGLGDRGNHEQFF.

The chain's CDR3 is CASRFGTVDSPLHF. CDR3 DNA sequence: TGTGCCAGCAGGTTCGGGACAGTGGATTCACCCCTCCACTTT. The chain links TRBV6-5 to TRBJ1-6; 7 bases fit TRBD1. This CDR3 is 14 amino acids long. CDR1 MNHEY and CDR2 SVGAGI come from the germline V gene. V shed 6 bases and J 8 bases; nucleotides not matched to a gene: 7.

The CDR3 DNA reads TGCAGCGTTGAAATGTCAGGGGAAGGAGGCTACACCTTC. This codes for CSVEMSGEGGYTF. The chain employs TRBV29-1 and TRBJ1-2; TRBD1 might be the D (6 bases). The CDR3 sequence is 13 residues long. Per germline, CDR1 SQVTM and CDR2 ANQGSEA. Trimming removed 2 bases from V and 8 bases from J, with 15 bases in between. Together with reference TRBV29-1 and TRBJ1-2, the CDR3 gives the full variable domain: SAVISQKPSRDICQRGTSLTIQCQVDSQVTMMFWYRQQPGQSLTLIATANQGSEATYESGFVIDKFPISRPNLTFSTLTVSNMSPEDSSIYLCSVEMSGEGGYTFGSGTRLTVV.

This clone was detected ten times or more. J is TRBJ2-7 and V is TRBV2; tentatively, D is TRBD1 (5 bases). Germline CDR1 reads SNHLY; CDR2 reads FYNNEI. V shed 6 bases and J shed 5 bases, with 11 bases lying between them. The CDR3 covers 12 residues. The CDR3 loop reads CASRIEGDEQYF. The CDR3 DNA sequence: TGTGCCAGCAGGATAGAAGGGGACGAGCAGTACTTC.

The chain combines TRBV10-2 with TRBJ1-2, with TRBD1 matching over 9 bases. In germline, CDR1 is WSHSY, CDR2 SAAADI. CDR3 size: 15 residues. V shed 3 bases, J shed 3 bases, and the junction held 5 bases outside the gene matches. As DNA, the CDR3 is TGCGCCAGCAGTGAAATAAGGACAGGGGACTATGGCTACACCTTC. It is translated as CASSEIRTGDYGYTF.

The chain links TRBV12-5 to TRBJ2-5; 9 nucleotides align to TRBD2. The CDR3 has 18 amino acids. Looked up from germline, CDR1 is LGHNT and CDR2 is FRNRAP. The trim removed 0 bases at V and 4 bases at J, leaving 12 bases unmatched. The CDR3 is CASGLVPAGGGARETQYF. CDR3 in DNA: TGTGCTAGTGGTTTGGTACCGGCCGGCGGGGGGGCCAGAGAGACCCAGTACTTC. Supplemented by reference TRBV12-5 and TRBJ2-5, the full variable domain reads DARVTQTPRHKVTEMGQEVTMRCQPILGHNTVFWYRQTMMQGLELLAYFRNRAPLDDSGMPKDRFSAEMPDATLATLKIQPSEPRDSAVYFCASGLVPAGGGARETQYFGPGTRLLVL.

This chain links TRBV11-2 with TRBJ1-3; unclear D gene. This CDR3 has 11 residues. Germline CDR1 reads SGHAT; CDR2 reads FQNNGV. Trimming shortened V by 2 bases and J by 8 bases, and 4 bases separated the two germline ends. CDR3 nucleotides: TGTGCCAGCAGCTTACTAGACACCATATATTTT. Translating gives CASSLLDTIYF.

This clone has only one observation. This rearrangement joins TRBV30 to TRBJ2-6, with a tentative D call TRBD1 (5 bases). The germline V gene has CDR1 GTSNPN and CDR2 SVGIG (reference sequence). This CDR3 region has 16 residues. V was clipped by 5 bases and J by 4 bases, with 18 bases between them. The CDR3 DNA reads as TGTGCCTGGGGGCCTTCAGGGTTTCCCGGGGCCAACGTCCTGACTTTC. Its translation is CAWGPSGFPGANVLTF.

This clone came up a few times. The chain links TRBV6-1 to TRBJ2-5; 8 bases map to TRBD2. This CDR3 has 15 residues. Germline V gives CDR1 MNHNS, CDR2 SASEGT. V lost 4 bases to trimming and J lost 2 bases; unmatched junction nucleotides: 6. DNA of the CDR3: TGTGCCAGCAGTGCCTCGGGGGGGATTCAAGAGACCCAGTACTTC. This sequence encodes CASSASGGIQETQYF.

The chain carries TRBV18 and TRBJ1-6; weak D call: TRBD1 (5 bases). Germline values: CDR1 KGHSH, CDR2 LQKENI. With 3 bases removed from V and 8 bases from J, the gap between germline ends came to 11 bases. The CDR3 is 14 amino acids. DNA for the CDR3: TGTGCCAGCTCACCCTCACAGGTCGATTCACCCCTCCACTTT. Translating gives CASSPSQVDSPLHF.

This chain links TRBV9 with TRBJ2-3; 8 nucleotides line up with TRBD2. V lost 4 bases and J lost 4; bases outside the gene matches: 11. CDR3 length: 16 amino acids. Germline-derived CDR1 and CDR2 are SGDLS and YYNGEE. CDR3 protein: CASSNDAGGFSDTQYF. The CDR3 DNA sequence: TGTGCCAGCAGCAATGATGCGGGGGGATTCTCAGATACGCAGTATTTT. Combining the CDR3 with reference TRBV9 and TRBJ2-3 gives the whole variable domain DSGVTQTPKHLITATGQRVTLRCSPRSGDLSVYWYQQSLDQGLQFLIQYYNGEERAKGNILERFSAQQFPDLHSELNLSSLELGDSALYFCASSNDAGGFSDTQYFGPGTRLTVL.

The chain links TRBV30 to TRBJ2-5; 7 nucleotides line up with TRBD1. The CDR3 loop spans 13 amino acids. Germline trimming cut 7 bases from V and 0 bases from J; bases unmatched to any gene: 5. Germline V gene sequence: CDR1 GTSNPN, CDR2 SVGIG (reference sequence). The CDR3 protein is CAYRQGHQETQYF. The CDR3 coding sequence is TGTGCCTACCGACAGGGACACCAAGAGACCCAGTACTTC.

The chain is built from TRBV9 and TRBJ1-1; the D gene is possibly TRBD1 (5 bases). The ends were cut back, 7 bases at V and 5 bases at J, with 15 bases in the middle. The length of the CDR3 is 13 residues. Germline values: CDR1 SGDLS, CDR2 YYNGEE. CDR3 nucleotide sequence: TGTGCCAGCGGCCCAGGGCAGGGAACTGAAGCTTTCTTT. Encoded protein: CASGPGQGTEAFF.

V is TRBV28 and J is TRBJ1-1; no reliable D call. Germline V CDR1 and CDR2: MDHEN, SYDVKM. CDR3 length: 14 amino acids. V shed 5 bases and J shed 5 bases, with 15 bases lying between them. The CDR3 bases are TGTGCCAGCAGTATGAGTACTGGAGGGACTGAAGCTTTCTTT. This codes for CASSMSTGGTEAFF.